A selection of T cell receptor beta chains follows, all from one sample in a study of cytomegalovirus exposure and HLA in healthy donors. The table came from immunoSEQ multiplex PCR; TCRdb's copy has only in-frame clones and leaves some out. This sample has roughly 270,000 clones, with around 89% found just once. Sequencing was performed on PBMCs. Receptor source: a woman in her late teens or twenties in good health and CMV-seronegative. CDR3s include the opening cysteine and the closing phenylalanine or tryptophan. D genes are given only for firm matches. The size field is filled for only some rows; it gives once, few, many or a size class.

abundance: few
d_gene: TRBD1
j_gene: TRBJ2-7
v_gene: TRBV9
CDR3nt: TGTGCCAGCAGCGTGACAGGGACGGACTACGAGCAGTACTTC
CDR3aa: CASSVTGTDYEQYF

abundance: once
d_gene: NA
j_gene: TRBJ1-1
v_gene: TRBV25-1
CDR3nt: TGTGCCAGCAGCGCTCCTGGGGAGTCGGCTTTCTTT
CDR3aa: CASSAPGESAFF

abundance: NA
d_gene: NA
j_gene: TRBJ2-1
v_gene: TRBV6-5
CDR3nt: TGTGCCAGCAGGGGGTCTAGGGGGTCCTACAATGAGCAGTTCTTC
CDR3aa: CASRGSRGSYNEQFF

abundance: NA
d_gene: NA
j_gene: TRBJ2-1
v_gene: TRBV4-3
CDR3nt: TGCGCCAGCAGCCAAGTTCCGGGAGAACGTGAGCAGTTCTTC
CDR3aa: CASSQVPGEREQFF

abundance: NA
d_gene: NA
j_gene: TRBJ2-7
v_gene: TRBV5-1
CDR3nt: TGCGCCAGCAGCTTGGTGGGCGCGGGGAGCTACGAGCAGTACTTC
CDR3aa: CASSLVGAGSYEQYF

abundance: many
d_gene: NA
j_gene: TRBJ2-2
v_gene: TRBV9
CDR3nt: TGTGCCAGCAGCGTCAGGTCATCCGGGGAGCTGTTTTTT
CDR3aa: CASSVRSSGELFF

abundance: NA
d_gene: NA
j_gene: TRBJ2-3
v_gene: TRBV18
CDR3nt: TGTGCCAGCTCAACGGGAGATACGCAGTATTTT
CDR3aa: CASSTGDTQYF

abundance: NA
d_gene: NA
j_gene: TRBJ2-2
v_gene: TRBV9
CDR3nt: TGTGCCAGCAGCCCTTCCAGCGGTAACACCGGGGAGCTGTTTTTT
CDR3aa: CASSPSSGNTGELFF

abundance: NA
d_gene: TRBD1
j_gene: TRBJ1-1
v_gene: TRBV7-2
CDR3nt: TGTGCCAGCAGCCCCGGACAGGTACATGAAGCTTTCTTT
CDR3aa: CASSPGQVHEAFF

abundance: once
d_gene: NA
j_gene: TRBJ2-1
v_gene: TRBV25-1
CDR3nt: TGTGCCAGCAGTGAATTTCAGCTAGCGCCCACGGAGCAGTTCTTC
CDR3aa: CASSEFQLAPTEQFF

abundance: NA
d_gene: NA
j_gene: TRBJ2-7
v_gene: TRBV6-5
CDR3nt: TGTGCCAGCAGACCCTCTAGCTACGAGCAGTACTTC
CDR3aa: CASRPSSYEQYF

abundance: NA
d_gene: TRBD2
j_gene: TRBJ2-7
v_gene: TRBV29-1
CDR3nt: TGCAGCGCTGTGGGGACTAGCGGGATCCTCTACGAGCAGTACTTC
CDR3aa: CSAVGTSGILYEQYF

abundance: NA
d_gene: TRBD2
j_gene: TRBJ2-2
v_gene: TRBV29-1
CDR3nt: TGCAGCGTCCGAGGACTAGCGGGGGGCTCTGCCGGGGAGCTGTTTTTT
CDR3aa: CSVRGLAGGSAGELFF

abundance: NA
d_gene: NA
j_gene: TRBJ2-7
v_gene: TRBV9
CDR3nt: TGTGCCAGCAGCGTATGGGCTCAGGCCAGGGACGAGCAGTACTTC
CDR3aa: CASSVWAQARDEQYF

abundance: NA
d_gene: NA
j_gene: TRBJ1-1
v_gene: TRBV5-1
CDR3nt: TGCGCCAGCAGCCTTACAGAAACACGATGGACTGAAGCTTTCTTT
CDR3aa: CASSLTETRWTEAFF

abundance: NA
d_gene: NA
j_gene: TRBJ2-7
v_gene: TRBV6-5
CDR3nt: TGTGCCAGCAGTTCAGGGTTCTCCAACGAGCAGTACTTC
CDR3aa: CASSSGFSNEQYF

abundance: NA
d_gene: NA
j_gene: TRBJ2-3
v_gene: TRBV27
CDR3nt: TGTGCCAGCAGGAGGCGGAGAAGCGGGAGCACAGATACGCAGTATTTT
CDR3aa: CASRRRRSGSTDTQYF

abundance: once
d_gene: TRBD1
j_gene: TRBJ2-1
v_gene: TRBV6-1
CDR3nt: TGTGCCAGCAGTGTCCGGGGGGACAGGGGTCTATACAATGAGCAGTTCTTC
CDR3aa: CASSVRGDRGLYNEQFF

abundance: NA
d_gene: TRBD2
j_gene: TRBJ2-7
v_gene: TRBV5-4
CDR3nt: TGTGCCAGCAGCCCCGGGACTAGCGACGTCTACGAGCAGTACTTC
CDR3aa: CASSPGTSDVYEQYF

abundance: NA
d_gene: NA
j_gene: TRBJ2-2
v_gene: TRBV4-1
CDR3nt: TGCGCCAGCAGCCAAGTGCTACGAGGGAGTAAGGGGGAGCTGTTTTTT
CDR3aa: CASSQVLRGSKGELFF

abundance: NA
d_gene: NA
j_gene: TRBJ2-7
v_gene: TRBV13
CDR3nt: TGTGCCAGCAGCAGCGAGAACTACGAGCAGTACTTC
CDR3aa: CASSSENYEQYF

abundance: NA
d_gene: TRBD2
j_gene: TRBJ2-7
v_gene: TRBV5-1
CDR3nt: TGCGCCAGCAGCTTGGGGGAGGGCGAGCAGTACTTC
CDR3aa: CASSLGEGEQYF

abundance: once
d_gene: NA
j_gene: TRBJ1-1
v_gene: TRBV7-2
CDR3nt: TGTGCCAGCAGCCAAGGCCGCGGGAGCCTGAACACTGAAGCTTTCTTT
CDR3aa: CASSQGRGSLNTEAFF

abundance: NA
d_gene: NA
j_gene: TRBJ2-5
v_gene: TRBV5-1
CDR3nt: TGCGCCAGCAGCTTGCTCGCTTCACACAAAGAGACCCAGTACTTC
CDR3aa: CASSLLASHKETQYF

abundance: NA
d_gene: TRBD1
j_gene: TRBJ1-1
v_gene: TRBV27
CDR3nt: TGTGCCAGCATCGGGGACAGGGGGCGCAATGAAGCTTTCTTT
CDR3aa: CASIGDRGRNEAFF

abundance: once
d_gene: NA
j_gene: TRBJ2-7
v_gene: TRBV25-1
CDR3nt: TGTGCCAGCAGTGATGCGAGGGAGTACGAGCAGTACTTC
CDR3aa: CASSDAREYEQYF

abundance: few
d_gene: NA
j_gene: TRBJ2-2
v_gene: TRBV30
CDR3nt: TGTGCCTGGAGTGTGGGGCAGGGGAACGCCGGGGAGCTGTTTTTT
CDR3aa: CAWSVGQGNAGELFF

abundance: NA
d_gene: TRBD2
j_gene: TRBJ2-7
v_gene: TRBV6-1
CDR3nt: TGTGCCATCACAACTAGCGGGGGAGCCTACGAGCAGTACTTC
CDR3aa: CAITTSGGAYEQYF